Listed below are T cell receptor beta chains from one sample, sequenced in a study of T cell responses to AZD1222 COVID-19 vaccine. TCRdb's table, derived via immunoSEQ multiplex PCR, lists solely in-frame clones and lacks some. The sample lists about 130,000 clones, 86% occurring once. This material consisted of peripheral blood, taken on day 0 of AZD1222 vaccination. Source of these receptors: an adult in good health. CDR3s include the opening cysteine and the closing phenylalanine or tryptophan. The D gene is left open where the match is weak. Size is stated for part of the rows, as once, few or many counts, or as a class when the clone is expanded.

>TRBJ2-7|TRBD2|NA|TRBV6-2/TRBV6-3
TGTGCCAGCAGACCTAGCGGGGCCACCTACGAGCAGTACTTC
CASRPSGATYEQYF
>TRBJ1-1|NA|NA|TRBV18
TGTGCCAGCTCACCAGGCACTGAAGCTTTCTTT
CASSPGTEAFF
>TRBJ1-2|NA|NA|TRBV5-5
TGTGCCAGCAGCTTGGATAGGGCCAACTATGGCTACACCTTC
CASSLDRANYGYTF
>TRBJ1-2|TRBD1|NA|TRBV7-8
TGTGCCAGCAGCCCCCAGACAGGGGGACTGGGCTACACCTTC
CASSPQTGGLGYTF
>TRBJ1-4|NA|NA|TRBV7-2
TGTGCCAGCAGCTCATCCGGACAGTATAATGAAAAACTGTTTTTT
CASSSSGQYNEKLFF
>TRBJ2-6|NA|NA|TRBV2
TGTGCCAGCAGCCCACGGGTGTCTGGGGCCAACGTCCTGACTTTC
CASSPRVSGANVLTF
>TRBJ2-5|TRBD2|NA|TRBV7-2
TGTGCCAGCAGCGCGAGGACCCTAGCGGGAGGGGTACAAGAGACCCAGTACTTC
CASSARTLAGGVQETQYF
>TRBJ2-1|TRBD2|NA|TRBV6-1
TGTGCCAGCAGTGACCGGGGGGGGCTTTCCTACAATGAGCAGTTCTTC
CASSDRGGLSYNEQFF
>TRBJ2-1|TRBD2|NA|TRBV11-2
TGTGCCAGCGTTCAGGGGACTAGCGGACTCAATGAGCAGTTCTTC
CASVQGTSGLNEQFF
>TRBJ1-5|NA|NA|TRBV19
TGTGCCAGTACAGGGACCCGGGCTCATCAGCCCCAGCATTTT
CASTGTRAHQPQHF
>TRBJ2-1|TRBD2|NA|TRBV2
TGTGCCAGCAGAACTAGCGGGCTTTCCTACAATGAGCAGTTCTTC
CASRTSGLSYNEQFF
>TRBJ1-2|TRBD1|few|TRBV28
TGTGCCAGCAGTCCAGGCAGGACAGGGCTCGGCTACACCTTC
CASSPGRTGLGYTF
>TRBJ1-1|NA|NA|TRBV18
TGTGCCAGCTCACCTGGCGGCGCTAGGAACACTGAAGCTTTCTTT
CASSPGGARNTEAFF
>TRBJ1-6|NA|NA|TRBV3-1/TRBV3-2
TGTGCCAGCAGCCAAGATGGGGGTAAATCACCCCTCCACTTT
CASSQDGGKSPLHF
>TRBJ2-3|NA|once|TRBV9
TGTGCCAGCAGCGTAGATGATTGGGGGGGGGCCGATACGCAGTATTTT
CASSVDDWGGADTQYF
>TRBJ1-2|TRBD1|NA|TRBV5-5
TGTGCCAGCAGCTTGATAGGGACAGGGGATGGCTACACCTTC
CASSLIGTGDGYTF
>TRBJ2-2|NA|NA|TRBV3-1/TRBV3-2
TGTGCCAGCAGCCACATGGCGTCGGGGGCCGGGGAGCTGTTTTTT
CASSHMASGAGELFF
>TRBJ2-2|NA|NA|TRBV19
TGTGCCAGTACAATGTCGGGGGAGACCGGGGAGCTGTTTTTT
CASTMSGETGELFF
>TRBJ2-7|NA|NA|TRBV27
TGTGCCAGCAGTCCCGCAGGGGGACTCTCCTACGAGCAGTACTTC
CASSPAGGLSYEQYF
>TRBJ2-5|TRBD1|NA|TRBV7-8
TGTGCCAGCAAACACAGGGGGCGCGGAGAGACCCAGTACTTC
CASKHRGRGETQYF
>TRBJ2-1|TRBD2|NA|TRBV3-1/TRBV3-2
TGTGCCAGCAGCCCAGCGGGGGGGCCGTTCAATGAGCAGTTCTTC
CASSPAGGPFNEQFF
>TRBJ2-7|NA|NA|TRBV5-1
TGCGCCAGCAGCTTGGGGGTGGGGACCTCCTACGAGCAGTACTTC
CASSLGVGTSYEQYF
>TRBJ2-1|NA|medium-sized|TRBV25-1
TGTGCCAGCAGTGACCCAGGGCTCAACAATGAGCAGTTCTTC
CASSDPGLNNEQFF
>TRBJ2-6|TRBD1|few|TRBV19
TGTGCCAGTAGTAGGCCCTTTTCAACCCCGGGACAGCTTAGCTCTGGGGCCAACGTCCTGACTTTC
CASSRPFSTPGQLSSGANVLTF
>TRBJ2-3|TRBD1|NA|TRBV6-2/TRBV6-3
TGTGCCAGCAGTAACCGGGACAGGGGTCCCTATGATACGCAGTATTTT
CASSNRDRGPYDTQYF
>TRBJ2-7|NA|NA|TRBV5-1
TGCGCCAGCAGCCCGGACGGGGGCTTCTCAACCTACGAGCAGTACTTC
CASSPDGGFSTYEQYF
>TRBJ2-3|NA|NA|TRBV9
TGTGCCAGCAGCTCAGGAGGAGGAGGGACAGATACGCAGTATTTT
CASSSGGGGTDTQYF
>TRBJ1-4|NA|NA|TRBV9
TGTGCCAGCAGCGTCGGTCCTGAGGGTGAAAAACTGTTTTTT
CASSVGPEGEKLFF
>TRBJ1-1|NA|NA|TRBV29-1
TGCAGCGGTTCTCGACAGCAGAACACTGAAGCTTTCTTT
CSGSRQQNTEAFF
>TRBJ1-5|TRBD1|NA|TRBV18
TGTGCCAGCTCACCGGGACAGGGGATCAATCAGCCCCAGCATTTT
CASSPGQGINQPQHF
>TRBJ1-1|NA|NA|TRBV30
TGTGCCTGGAGTGTACCACCTATGTCCACTGAAGCTTTCTTT
CAWSVPPMSTEAFF